These 19 T cell receptor beta chains came from one sample sequenced in a study of shared clonotypes between healthy human individuals. Only in-frame clones appear in the TCRdb table, and some are missing; sequencing was by immunoSEQ multiplex PCR. The table has about 480,000 clones, more than 65% seen once. What was sequenced was PBMCs. These receptors were obtained from a woman in her forties in good health. Some clones in this sample may be carry-over from other donors' samples.

This chain connects TRBV18 to TRBJ1-1, with a possible D match to TRBD1 (5 bases). Germline assignment: CDR1 KGHSH and CDR2 LQKENI. This CDR3 has 12 amino acids. Deletions cut 5 bases from V and 4 bases from J, with 8 bases between. In DNA, the CDR3 is TGTGCCAGCTCAACGAGGGGCACTGAAGCTTTCTTT. Its translation is CASSTRGTEAFF.

V usage is TRBV9 and J usage is TRBJ1-5, with 9 bases aligning to TRBD1. With V trimmed by 4 bases and J by 7 bases, 9 bases remained unmatched. The CDR3 is 15 residues long. Germline lookup yields CDR1 SGDLS and CDR2 YYNGEE. The DNA of the CDR3 is TGTGCCAGCAGCCCCCGGACAGGGGAGGGCCAGCCCCAGCATTTT. Protein: CASSPRTGEGQPQHF.

The chain combines TRBV19 with TRBJ2-3; TRBD2 agrees at 16 bases. The trim removed 7 bases at V and 9 bases at J, leaving 10 bases unmatched. The germline V gene has CDR1 LNHDA and CDR2 SQIVND (reference sequence). This CDR3 region has 16 residues. The CDR3 DNA reads as TGTGCCAGTACCGGGACTAGCGGGAGGGCCTGGGGGACGCAGTATTTT. Encoded protein: CASTGTSGRAWGTQYF.

The rearrangement uses TRBV11-2 and TRBJ2-2; either TRBD1 or TRBD2 may fit D (5 bases each). There are 16 residues in the CDR3. V lost 5 bases, J lost 6 bases, and 19 bases lay in between. CDR1 and CDR2 from the germline V gene are SGHAT and FQNNGV. CDR3 DNA sequence: TGTGCCAGCAGCCGAGGGGAATTCGTAGATTCCGGGGAGCTGTTTTTT. It yields the protein CASSRGEFVDSGELFF.

This chain connects TRBV7-2 to TRBJ2-7; no reliable D call. In germline, CDR1 is SGHTA, CDR2 FQGNSA. V was shortened by 4 bases and J by 3 bases, with 4 bases between the two germline ends. The CDR3 length is 11 residues. The CDR3 protein is CASSWGYEQYF. CDR3 sequence (DNA): TGTGCCAGCAGCTGGGGCTACGAGCAGTACTTC.

This clone was detected only a few times. This CDR3 is CAWSRSGLAGYTDTQYF. The CDR3 bases are TGTGCCTGGAGTCGATCCGGACTAGCGGGATACACAGATACGCAGTATTTT. This sequence joins TRBV30 and TRBJ2-3; 12 bases agree with TRBD2. The CDR3 loop spans 17 amino acids. Germline trimming cut 2 bases from V and 2 bases from J; bases unmatched to any gene: 8. Germline assignment: CDR1 GTSNPN and CDR2 SVGIG (reference sequence).

This clone has more than one count but fewer than ten. Other nucleotide sequences in the sample specify the same CDR3. This rearrangement joins TRBV19 to TRBJ2-3, with 7 bases fitting TRBD2. This CDR3 has 14 amino acids. V shed 6 bases and J 2 bases; nucleotides not matched to a gene: 5. CDR1 and CDR2 (germline): LNHDA, SQIVND (reference sequence). The CDR3 bases are TGTGCCAGTAGATTGGCGGGGGACACAGATACGCAGTATTTT. Its protein is CASRLAGDTDTQYF.

The chain couples TRBV28 to TRBJ2-5; 7 bases agree with TRBD2. The CDR3 is made up of 15 amino acids. Germline lookup yields CDR1 MDHEN and CDR2 SYDVKM. J was trimmed by 5 bases and V by 0 bases; bases with no gene match: 6. The chain's CDR3 is CASSLWGGRGETQYF. CDR3 nucleotide sequence: TGTGCCAGCAGTTTATGGGGCGGGAGAGGTGAGACCCAGTACTTC.

A single count supports this clone. The genes are TRBV5-1 and TRBJ1-2; possibly TRBD1 for D (6 bases). CDR1 and CDR2 (germline): SGHRS, YFSETQ. Trimming took 4 bases from V and 7 from J, leaving 17 bases between them. The CDR3 is 14 amino acids. The CDR3 sequence: CASSPEQGKSGYTF. CDR3 nucleotide sequence: TGCGCCAGCAGCCCGGAGCAGGGGAAATCTGGCTACACCTTC.

The sample holds many counts of this clone. The rearrangement links TRBV5-1 to TRBJ2-1; 7 nucleotides align to TRBD2. Germline trimming cut 0 bases from V and 6 bases from J; bases unmatched to any gene: 18. The CDR3 spans 19 residues. The germline gives CDR1 SGHRS, CDR2 YFSETQ. CDR3 sequence reads: CASSLDPPGGRARSNEQFF. CDR3 DNA: TGCGCCAGCAGCTTGGACCCCCCCGGAGGGAGGGCCAGGTCCAATGAGCAGTTCTTC.

This rearrangement joins TRBV30 to TRBJ1-5; TRBD1 matches 8 bases. With V trimmed by 5 bases and J by 1 base, 1 base remained unmatched. CDR3 length: 13 amino acids. Germline CDR1 is GTSNPN and CDR2 is SVGIG (reference sequence). The CDR3 reads CAWGQGSNQPQHF. The CDR3 DNA reads TGTGCCTGGGGACAGGGAAGCAATCAGCCCCAGCATTTT. Full variable domain (remainder filled in from reference TRBV30 and TRBJ1-5): SQTIHQWPATLVQPVGSPLSLECTVEGTSNPNLYWYRQAAGRGLQLLFYSVGIGQISSEVPQNLSASRPQDRQFILSSKKLLLSDSGFYLCAWGQGSNQPQHFGDGTRLSIL.

This clone was seen only a few times. The chain carries TRBV6-4 and TRBJ2-1, with D maybe TRBD1 (6 bases). CDR3 length equals 13 residues. Per the germline V gene, CDR1 is MRHNA and CDR2 is SNTAGT. V lost 5 bases, J lost 4 bases, and 9 bases lay in between. For the CDR3, the DNA is TGTGCCAGCAGTTCAGGGGAGTACAATGAGCAGTTCTTC. Translated, it gives CASSSGEYNEQFF.

The chain is built from TRBV7-3 and TRBJ2-3; D ambiguous. V lost 3 bases and J 3 bases, leaving 7 bases between the germline ends. Germline V gene data show CDR1 as SGHTA and CDR2 as FQGTGA. The CDR3 has 13 amino acids. The CDR3 DNA reads as TGTGCCAGCAGCTTTATAAGGACAGATACGCAGTATTTT. Its translation: CASSFIRTDTQYF.

This chain joins TRBV28 and TRBJ2-2, with D perhaps matching TRBD1 (5 bases). Looked up from germline, CDR1 is MDHEN and CDR2 is SYDVKM. With 5 bases removed from V and 6 bases from J, the gap between germline ends came to 16 bases. The CDR3 has 15 amino acids. The CDR3 reads CASSLGQAASGELFF. For the CDR3, the DNA is TGTGCCAGCAGTCTCGGACAAGCAGCCTCCGGGGAGCTGTTTTTT. The variable domain in full, with the rest retrieved from reference TRBV28 and TRBJ2-2, is DVKVTQSSRYLVKRTGEKVFLECVQDMDHENMFWYRQDPGLGLRLIYFSYDVKMKEKGDIPEGYSVSREKKERFSLILESASTNQTSMYLCASSLGQAASGELFFGEGSRLTVL.

The V and J genes are TRBV7-9 and TRBJ2-3, with 7 bases aligning to TRBD2. V lost 7 bases and J lost 6; bases outside the gene matches: 7. Germline V gives CDR1 SEHNR, CDR2 FQNEAQ (reference sequence). This CDR3 spans 13 amino acids. The CDR3 sequence: CASTRGIADTQYF. The CDR3 region has the DNA TGTGCCAGCACGCGGGGGATCGCGGATACGCAGTATTTT. The variable domain in full, with the rest retrieved from reference TRBV7-9 and TRBJ2-3, is DTGVSQNPRHKITKRGQNVTFRCDPISEHNRLYWYRQTLGQGPEFLTYFQNEAQLEKSRLLSDRFSAERPKGSFSTLEIQRTEQGDSAMYLCASTRGIADTQYFGPGTRLTVL.

This chain connects TRBV7-8 to TRBJ1-5; 7 bases line up with TRBD1. The germline V gene encodes CDR1 SGHVS and CDR2 FQNEAQ. This CDR3 has 13 amino acids. The V segment lost 5 bases and the J segment 2 bases; nucleotides outside the gene matches: 0. CDR3 sequence reads: CASSTGGNQPQHF. DNA of the CDR3: TGTGCCAGCAGCACAGGGGGCAATCAGCCCCAGCATTTT.

V usage is TRBV29-1 and J usage is TRBJ2-3; 9 bases line up with TRBD2. The CDR3 covers 14 residues. V lost 6 bases and J lost 3; bases outside the gene matches: 7. The germline V gene encodes CDR1 SQVTM and CDR2 ANQGSEA. CDR3 sequence (DNA): TGCAGCGTCCCTGGTGCGGGAGGGACAGATACGCAGTATTTT. Encoded protein: CSVPGAGGTDTQYF.

Remarks on this clone: Given a much more abundant clone one base away, this may be a read error. Other DNA sequences in this specimen translate into the identical CDR3. The chain employs TRBV9 and TRBJ2-2; unclear D gene. V was clipped by 1 base and J by 3 bases, with 4 bases between them. Germline lookup yields CDR1 SGDLS and CDR2 YYNGEE. The CDR3 runs 13 residues. The CDR3 nucleotides are TGTGCCAGCAGCGTATTTGACACCGGGGAGCTGTTTTTT. This encodes CASSVFDTGELFF.

This sequence joins TRBV10-3 and TRBJ2-7; TRBD2 aligns across 12 bases. With V trimmed by 2 bases and J by 0 bases, 8 bases remained unmatched. The CDR3 spans 18 residues. Germline CDR1 is ENHRY and CDR2 is SYGVKD. The CDR3 region is CAISEPLAGGPLSYEQYF. The CDR3 nucleotides are TGTGCCATCAGTGAGCCTCTAGCGGGAGGGCCTCTCTCCTACGAGCAGTACTTC.